The clone carrying this TCR beta chain was detected a few times. The antigen is not known. V dropped 0 bases and J dropped 1; count of bases not matched to a gene: 2. Germline CDR1 reads SEHNR; CDR2 reads FQNEAQ (reference sequence). This CDR3 is 16 amino acids long. MiXCR, applied by TCRdb to the 5' RACE reads, yields one record per CDR3 protein. The data hold 200,000 to 250,000 distinct CDR3 sequences, with roughly an eighth observed a single time. This sample was included in a study of identical twins. Study-wide results and limits: Out-of-frame beta sequences exhibited a weaker degree of excess twin sharing.

The chain combines TRBV7-9 with TRBJ2-3; 9 nucleotides line up with TRBD2. This TCR was sampled from a woman between 18 and 29 years old in good health. The specimen sequenced was memory (CD45RO+) T cells sorted from blood. As DNA, the CDR3 is TGTGCCAGCAGCTTAGCTGAGCGGGGGGGCACAGATACGCAGTATTTT. Translated: CASSLAERGGTDTQYF.